This T cell receptor beta chain was identified during a study of T-cell memory formation after mild COVID-19. Looking at the study overall: Most TCR clusters belonged to a single donor. Study findings and constraints: Researchers report contracting CD4+ clones mostly in CM and EM, with CD8+ clones in EMRA. Day 15 to 85 contracting clones showed balanced CD4/CD8; later expanders leaned CD4+.

The CDR3 loop spans 14 amino acids. CDR1 is MGHRA and CDR2 is YSYEKL in the germline V gene. After 5'RACE with constant-segment primers, TCR alpha and TCR beta cDNA libraries carrying sample barcodes and UMIs were obtained. One entry per CDR3 protein results from TCRdb running MiXCR on the 5' RACE reads. Of approximately 190,000 distinct CDR3 sequences detected, 15% to 20% appear once; the ten largest clones hold about 2.4%. Points on this clonotype: The antigen is not known. The junction does not match germline at one end; this may be a read error.

Input material: PBMCs or a T cell subset sorted from them (not recorded which). The clonotype was recovered from an adult woman who had mild COVID-19 (a few samples of this study predate the infection). Cell type and time point are not known. The chain recombines TRBV4-1 with TRBJ2-7; a possible D gene is TRBD1 (6 bases). This CDR3 reads CASSQPGTTYEQCF. The CDR3, as DNA: TGCGCCAGCAGCCAACCCGGGACAACCTACGAGCAGTGCTTC.